These T cell receptor beta chains were read from a single sample in a study of cytomegalovirus exposure and HLA in healthy donors. Here immunoSEQ multiplex PCR was the method, and the copy in TCRdb shows in-frame clones only, minus some. The data hold 150,000 to 200,000 clones, with almost 85% observed a single time. Specimen: PBMCs. Receptors originate from a man younger than 40 in good health and CMV-seronegative. Each CDR3 is given with its conserved first and last residue. The order of the fields is J gene, V gene, clone size, D gene, CDR3 DNA, CDR3 protein. D genes are given only for firm matches. Size tells how often a clone was seen (once, few, many) or the class of an expanded clone, and some rows leave it out.

J gene: TRBJ2-2; V gene: TRBV18; clone size: -; D gene: TRBD1; CDR3 DNA: TGTGCCAGCTCACCACCCCGACAGGGGGCAAGGGAGCTGTTTTTT; CDR3 protein: CASSPPRQGARELFF
J gene: TRBJ1-5; V gene: TRBV28; clone size: -; D gene: -; CDR3 DNA: TGTGCCAGCAGCCTTGACAGGTGGGGTCATAGCAATCAGCCCCAGCATTTT; CDR3 protein: CASSLDRWGHSNQPQHF
J gene: TRBJ2-3; V gene: TRBV7-9; clone size: -; D gene: -; CDR3 DNA: TGTGCCAGCAGCTTAGTAGGCAGCGGCTCCGATACGCAGTATTTT; CDR3 protein: CASSLVGSGSDTQYF
J gene: TRBJ2-3; V gene: TRBV6-5; clone size: few; D gene: -; CDR3 DNA: TGTGCCAGCAGTTACGTACTAGGGGATACGCAGTATTTT; CDR3 protein: CASSYVLGDTQYF
J gene: TRBJ2-4; V gene: TRBV23-1; clone size: -; D gene: TRBD1; CDR3 DNA: TGCGCCAGCAGTCGAGTCCGGGACAGACGATTATTAGCCAAAAACATTCAGTACTTC; CDR3 protein: CASSRVRDRRLLAKNIQYF
J gene: TRBJ2-5; V gene: TRBV5-1; clone size: -; D gene: -; CDR3 DNA: TGCGCCAGCAGTCACCAGGGGCAACAAGAGACCCAGTACTTC; CDR3 protein: CASSHQGQQETQYF
J gene: TRBJ2-3; V gene: TRBV5-4; clone size: -; D gene: -; CDR3 DNA: TGTGCCAGCAGCCTCCAGGGCTCGGATACGCAGTATTTT; CDR3 protein: CASSLQGSDTQYF
J gene: TRBJ1-6; V gene: TRBV5-1; clone size: -; D gene: TRBD1; CDR3 DNA: TGCGCCAGCAGCACGACGTTTGGACAGGGGGTCTTTAATTCACCCCTCCACTTT; CDR3 protein: CASSTTFGQGVFNSPLHF
J gene: TRBJ2-5; V gene: TRBV5-8; clone size: -; D gene: -; CDR3 DNA: TGTGCCAGCATAGAGCAGGGTCGTGGAGAGACCCAGTACTTC; CDR3 protein: CASIEQGRGETQYF
J gene: TRBJ2-1; V gene: TRBV16; clone size: -; D gene: TRBD2; CDR3 DNA: TGTGCCAGCAGCCAATCTATAGGACTAGCGGATTACAATGAGCAGTTCTTC; CDR3 protein: CASSQSIGLADYNEQFF
J gene: TRBJ2-7; V gene: TRBV6-1; clone size: -; D gene: -; CDR3 DNA: TGTGCCAGCACGGAAGGAGCCTACGAGCAGTACTTC; CDR3 protein: CASTEGAYEQYF
J gene: TRBJ2-2; V gene: TRBV4-1; clone size: -; D gene: TRBD1; CDR3 DNA: TGCGCCAGCAGCCAAGAACTGACAGGGGGCGGCACCGGGGAGCTGTTTTTT; CDR3 protein: CASSQELTGGGTGELFF
J gene: TRBJ1-2; V gene: TRBV5-8; clone size: -; D gene: TRBD1; CDR3 DNA: TGTGCCAGCAGCTTGGTGGCCAGGGGGGACTATGGCTACACCTTC; CDR3 protein: CASSLVARGDYGYTF
J gene: TRBJ1-1; V gene: TRBV25-1; clone size: -; D gene: -; CDR3 DNA: TGTGCCAGCAGTGAATTTGGAGGGGCGCACACTGAAGCTTTCTTT; CDR3 protein: CASSEFGGAHTEAFF
J gene: TRBJ1-5; V gene: TRBV18; clone size: -; D gene: -; CDR3 DNA: TGTGCCAGCTCTCCGAAAACAGAAAATCAGCCCCAGCATTTT; CDR3 protein: CASSPKTENQPQHF
J gene: TRBJ1-6; V gene: TRBV19; clone size: -; D gene: -; CDR3 DNA: TGTGCCAGTAGTAAAGGGGCCCGTTATAATTCACCCCTCCACTTT; CDR3 protein: CASSKGARYNSPLHF
J gene: TRBJ2-7; V gene: TRBV7-8; clone size: -; D gene: -; CDR3 DNA: TGTGCCAGCAGCTTATCCGAGGTCCGATCCTACGAGCAGTACTTC; CDR3 protein: CASSLSEVRSYEQYF
J gene: TRBJ1-2; V gene: TRBV5-1; clone size: -; D gene: TRBD1; CDR3 DNA: TGCGCCAGCAGCCAAGGACAGGGGGCGTATGGCTACACCTTC; CDR3 protein: CASSQGQGAYGYTF
J gene: TRBJ1-4; V gene: TRBV19; clone size: -; D gene: TRBD1; CDR3 DNA: TGTGCCAGTAGTATAGGGGGACAGGATAATGAAAAACTGTTTTTT; CDR3 protein: CASSIGGQDNEKLFF
J gene: TRBJ2-1; V gene: TRBV7-3; clone size: -; D gene: TRBD2; CDR3 DNA: TGTGCCAGCAGAACTAGCGGAACCACCAATGAGCAGTTCTTC; CDR3 protein: CASRTSGTTNEQFF
J gene: TRBJ2-5; V gene: TRBV19; clone size: -; D gene: TRBD2; CDR3 DNA: TGTGCCAGTAGTAATGCACGGGGGGTGCAAGAGACCCAGTACTTC; CDR3 protein: CASSNARGVQETQYF
J gene: TRBJ2-2; V gene: TRBV6-5; clone size: once; D gene: -; CDR3 DNA: TGTGCCAGCAGTTACCAGGGTATCTCCGGGGAGCTGTTTTTT; CDR3 protein: CASSYQGISGELFF
J gene: TRBJ2-5; V gene: TRBV18; clone size: -; D gene: -; CDR3 DNA: TGTGCCAGCTCACTGGACACCCAAGAGACCCAGTACTTC; CDR3 protein: CASSLDTQETQYF
J gene: TRBJ1-2; V gene: TRBV4-1; clone size: -; D gene: -; CDR3 DNA: TGCGCCAGCAGCCAAGATAGAAGATCCTTCTATGGCTACACCTTC; CDR3 protein: CASSQDRRSFYGYTF
J gene: TRBJ2-1; V gene: TRBV29-1; clone size: -; D gene: -; CDR3 DNA: TGCAGCGTTGGCAGGGATGAGCAGTTCTTC; CDR3 protein: CSVGRDEQFF
J gene: TRBJ2-5; V gene: TRBV4-1; clone size: -; D gene: -; CDR3 DNA: TGCGCCAGCAGCCAAGAGTGGTCAGGGATCCAAGAGACCCAGTACTTC; CDR3 protein: CASSQEWSGIQETQYF
J gene: TRBJ2-7; V gene: TRBV30; clone size: -; D gene: -; CDR3 DNA: TGTGCCTGGAGGGGGGGATACGAGCAGTACTTC; CDR3 protein: CAWRGGYEQYF
J gene: TRBJ2-7; V gene: TRBV27; clone size: -; D gene: -; CDR3 DNA: TGTGCCAGCAGTTTCATCAGGGCCAGGGGCGCTAGCTACGAGCAGTACTTC; CDR3 protein: CASSFIRARGASYEQYF
J gene: TRBJ1-4; V gene: TRBV4-1; clone size: -; D gene: TRBD1; CDR3 DNA: TGCGCCAGCAGCCAAGCCGGGACAGGGGCCGATGAAAAACTGTTTTTT; CDR3 protein: CASSQAGTGADEKLFF
J gene: TRBJ2-3; V gene: TRBV11-3; clone size: -; D gene: -; CDR3 DNA: TGTGCCAGCAGCTTAAGGAGAAGGGGTTTCACAGATACGCAGTATTTT; CDR3 protein: CASSLRRRGFTDTQYF
J gene: TRBJ2-3; V gene: TRBV14; clone size: -; D gene: TRBD2; CDR3 DNA: TGTGCCAGCAGCCATTTAGCGGGAGATAACACAGATACGCAGTATTTT; CDR3 protein: CASSHLAGDNTDTQYF
J gene: TRBJ2-1; V gene: TRBV14; clone size: few; D gene: -; CDR3 DNA: TGTGCCAGCAGCCAAGTAGCTTTGCATGAGCAGTTCTTC; CDR3 protein: CASSQVALHEQFF
J gene: TRBJ2-1; V gene: TRBV15; clone size: -; D gene: TRBD2; CDR3 DNA: TGTGCCACCAGCACTCGGACTAGCGGGGGTAATGAGCAGTTCTTC; CDR3 protein: CATSTRTSGGNEQFF
J gene: TRBJ2-7; V gene: TRBV29-1; clone size: -; D gene: TRBD2; CDR3 DNA: TGCAGCGTTGAACTAGCGGGAGGGCCATCCGAGCAGTACTTC; CDR3 protein: CSVELAGGPSEQYF
J gene: TRBJ1-1; V gene: TRBV7-8; clone size: -; D gene: -; CDR3 DNA: TGTGCCAGCAGCCTGGGTGGAGGGATGAACACTGAAGCTTTCTTT; CDR3 protein: CASSLGGGMNTEAFF
J gene: TRBJ2-7; V gene: TRBV19; clone size: -; D gene: -; CDR3 DNA: TGTGCCAGTAGTACGGGACACAAAAGGTACGAGCAGTACTTC; CDR3 protein: CASSTGHKRYEQYF
J gene: TRBJ2-2; V gene: TRBV5-1; clone size: -; D gene: -; CDR3 DNA: TGCGCCAGCAGCTCTTCACCAGGGGCGCCTCTAGGGGAGCTGTTTTTT; CDR3 protein: CASSSSPGAPLGELFF
J gene: TRBJ2-7; V gene: TRBV7-2; clone size: -; D gene: TRBD2; CDR3 DNA: TGTGCCAGCAGCTGGTCCCTAGCGGCGACATACGAGCAGTACTTC; CDR3 protein: CASSWSLAATYEQYF
J gene: TRBJ2-7; V gene: TRBV5-4; clone size: -; D gene: TRBD2; CDR3 DNA: TGTGCCAGAAGCTTGGCGCTAGCGGGAGGTTTGAGCTCCTACGAGCAGTACTTC; CDR3 protein: CARSLALAGGLSSYEQYF
J gene: TRBJ2-3; V gene: TRBV10-3; clone size: -; D gene: TRBD2; CDR3 DNA: TGTGCCACCCGGACTAGCGGGGGGGTGCTCGATACGCAGTATTTT; CDR3 protein: CATRTSGGVLDTQYF
J gene: TRBJ2-1; V gene: TRBV19; clone size: -; D gene: TRBD2; CDR3 DNA: TGTGCCAGTAGCTCTGGACTAGGCGTCTATAGTAATGAGCAGTTCTTC; CDR3 protein: CASSSGLGVYSNEQFF
J gene: TRBJ2-6; V gene: TRBV5-1; clone size: -; D gene: -; CDR3 DNA: TGCGCCAGCAGCTTGGAATTCCGCTCTGGGGCCAACGTCCTGACTTTC; CDR3 protein: CASSLEFRSGANVLTF
J gene: TRBJ1-1; V gene: TRBV14; clone size: -; D gene: -; CDR3 DNA: TGTGCCAGCAGCCAAATACAGGGTTTTAGCGAAGCTTTCTTT; CDR3 protein: CASSQIQGFSEAFF
J gene: TRBJ2-1; V gene: TRBV11-3; clone size: -; D gene: TRBD2; CDR3 DNA: TGTGCCAGCATAGCGGGAGGGTCAGGCAATGAGCAGTTCTTC; CDR3 protein: CASIAGGSGNEQFF
J gene: TRBJ2-7; V gene: TRBV9; clone size: -; D gene: TRBD1; CDR3 DNA: TGTGCCAGCAGCGTAGATGGGACAGGGGACCCTAATGAGCAGTACTTC; CDR3 protein: CASSVDGTGDPNEQYF
J gene: TRBJ2-7; V gene: TRBV19; clone size: -; D gene: -; CDR3 DNA: TGTGCCAGTAGTCTAGCGGGGACAGGACCTTACGAGCAGTACTTC; CDR3 protein: CASSLAGTGPYEQYF
J gene: TRBJ2-7; V gene: TRBV18; clone size: -; D gene: TRBD2; CDR3 DNA: TGTGCCAGCTCACCAAGACTAGCGGGGGACCTACGACCCTACGAGCAGTACTTC; CDR3 protein: CASSPRLAGDLRPYEQYF
J gene: TRBJ2-4; V gene: TRBV5-1; clone size: -; D gene: -; CDR3 DNA: TGCGCCAGCAGCTTGGTTCCCCACGACAGCGATGGTGCCAAAAACATTCAGTACTTC; CDR3 protein: CASSLVPHDSDGAKNIQYF
J gene: TRBJ2-7; V gene: TRBV4-1; clone size: -; D gene: TRBD1; CDR3 DNA: TGCGCCAGCAGCCAAGAAGGACAGGGGTCCTACGAGCAGTACTTC; CDR3 protein: CASSQEGQGSYEQYF
J gene: TRBJ1-1; V gene: TRBV5-6; clone size: -; D gene: -; CDR3 DNA: TGTGCCAGCAGGTTGGGGTTTGGCAACACTGAAGCTTTCTTT; CDR3 protein: CASRLGFGNTEAFF
J gene: TRBJ2-1; V gene: TRBV5-1; clone size: once; D gene: TRBD1; CDR3 DNA: TGCGCCAGCAGCAAAAACATCAGGGGGTTGGACAATGAGCAGTTCTTC; CDR3 protein: CASSKNIRGLDNEQFF
J gene: TRBJ1-4; V gene: TRBV19; clone size: -; D gene: -; CDR3 DNA: TGTGCCAGTACCGCCACGGGATGGGATGAAAAACTGTTTTTT; CDR3 protein: CASTATGWDEKLFF
J gene: TRBJ2-2; V gene: TRBV5-1; clone size: -; D gene: TRBD2; CDR3 DNA: TGCGCCAGCAGGACTAGCGGGCTCTCGAGGGAGCTGTTTTTT; CDR3 protein: CASRTSGLSRELFF
J gene: TRBJ2-1; V gene: TRBV5-4; clone size: -; D gene: TRBD1; CDR3 DNA: TGTGCCAGCAGCGAGTCGACAGGGGGCTACAATGAGCAGTTCTTC; CDR3 protein: CASSESTGGYNEQFF